These 19 T cell receptor beta chains were all obtained from the same sample, sequenced in a study of T-cell reconstitution after alpha-beta-depleted transplantation in children (dated by TCRdb to the mid-2010s). The treatment or condition label for this specimen denotes: allogeneic hematopoietic cell transplantation with graft depleted of TCRalphabeta T cells and CD19 B cells. The library came from PCR. The instrument was an Illumina HiSeq 2500. Molecular barcoding was employed in the preparation of TCR libraries, with unique molecular identifiers being used to normalize TCRbeta repertoire quantification. TCRdb trimmed public reads at Q25 via fastp, called clones via MiXCR and kept in-frame beta chains. Each entry is one CDR3 protein sequence, shown with its most common DNA and genes. This sample lists approximately 800,000 distinct CDR3 sequences; about 15% were detected once. Clones ranked in the top ten supply 5% of the sample.

This specimen was PBMCs, mostly from graft donor cells, taken 360 days after TCRalphabeta/CD19-depleted stem cell transplant. Source of these receptors: a male patient between 10 and 17 years old who had a stem cell transplant for acute lymphoblastic leukemia, so the T cells may come from the graft donor.

This clonotype turned up a few times. V and J are TRBV18 and TRBJ2-7; D is possibly TRBD1 or TRBD2 (5 bases each). V gave up 3 bases and J gave up 0 bases, with 15 bases separating them. CDR1 and CDR2 (germline): KGHSH, LQKENI. The CDR3 runs to 16 residues. The chain's CDR3 is CASSPARDALSYEQYF. The CDR3 coding sequence is TGTGCCAGCTCACCTGCCCGGGACGCCCTCTCCTACGAGCAGTACTTC.

The chain uses TRBV14 and TRBJ2-3; D is unresolved. Germline CDR1 SGHDN, CDR2 FVKESK. The germline V and J ends were trimmed by 7 bases and 6 bases, with 14 bases remaining between them. The CDR3 is made up of 13 amino acids. CDR3 DNA sequence: TGTGCCAGCACCCGCCAGATTCGTGATACGCAGTATTTT. Translating it yields CASTRQIRDTQYF.

The chain employs TRBV18 and TRBJ2-7, with D perhaps given as TRBD1 or TRBD2 (5 bases each). CDR1 and CDR2 (germline): KGHSH, LQKENI. V was pared by 5 bases and J by 0 bases, with 17 bases between. This CDR3 contains 16 residues. CDR3 nucleotides: TGTGCCAGCTCATCAGGTGACTACAGGAGCTCCTACGAGCAGTACTTC. Protein sequence: CASSSGDYRSSYEQYF.

This chain links TRBV4-1 with TRBJ1-1; a possible D gene is TRBD1 (5 bases). V was trimmed by 3 bases and J by 2 bases, leaving 10 bases between them. CDR3 length equals 14 residues. Germline CDR1 is MGHRA and CDR2 is YSYEKL. The CDR3 DNA reads TGCGCCAGCAGCCAGCCCAGGGATAACACTGAAGCTTTCTTT. Residues: CASSQPRDNTEAFF.

This clonotype was seen a handful of times. The chain couples TRBV6-5 to TRBJ2-1, with 7 positions matching TRBD2. Trimming took 3 bases from V and 5 from J; bases not matched to a gene: 10. This CDR3 is 16 amino acids long. Germline V lookup: CDR1 MNHEY, CDR2 SVGAGI. The CDR3 spells CASSYSAGEEDNEQFF. CDR3 bases: TGTGCCAGCAGTTATTCCGCGGGAGAAGAGGACAATGAGCAGTTCTTC.

V usage is TRBV27 and J usage is TRBJ2-7, with 9 bases matching TRBD1. J gave up 6 bases and V 4 bases, and 10 bases lay outside the gene matches. Germline-derived CDR1 and CDR2 are MNHEY and SMNVEV (reference sequence). This CDR3 spans 15 amino acids. For the CDR3, the DNA is TGTGCCAGCAGTTGGCAGGGACAGGGTTCGGTCGAGCAGTACTTC. Translating gives CASSWQGQGSVEQYF.

The rearrangement joins TRBV10-3 to TRBJ2-1, with 7 bases fitting TRBD2. The junction had 12 bases not matched to a gene; V was cut back by 7 bases and J by 0 bases. This CDR3 has 17 amino acids. In germline, CDR1 is ENHRY, CDR2 SYGVKD. CDR3: CAINKKGLSSSYNEQFF. The CDR3 nucleotides are TGTGCCATCAACAAAAAGGGACTATCGAGCTCCTACAATGAGCAGTTCTTC.

This clonotype occurred a few times. The CDR3 end shows no conserved phenylalanine or tryptophan, and so a read error is likely. The DNA is left out, because the CDR3 cannot be placed on it with certainty; the CDR3 is given as TCRdb lists it. The rearrangement joins TRBV5-1 to TRBJ2-1; the table assigns TRBD2, which was not confirmed against the DNA. Per germline, CDR1 SGHRS and CDR2 YFSETQ. The CDR3 is 14 residues long, ends included. The CDR3 sequence is CASSLELAGGVRSY.

This clonotype was observed at least ten times. V is TRBV7-3 and J is TRBJ2-1; D call uncertain. There are 13 residues in the CDR3. Germline CDR1 and CDR2: SGHTA and FQGTGA. The ends were cut back, 1 base at V and 6 bases at J, with 7 bases in the middle. As DNA, the CDR3 is TGTGCCAGCAGCTTAAATAGGCTCAATGAGCAGTTCTTC. Its translation: CASSLNRLNEQFF.

This clonotype appeared many times. The chain recombines TRBV20-1 with TRBJ2-6; no clear D. This CDR3 has 12 amino acids. The V gene's germline CDR1 is DFQATT and CDR2 SNEGSKA (reference sequence). The ends were cut back, 2 bases at V and 2 bases at J, with 1 base in the middle. The CDR3 coding sequence is TGCAGTGCTAGAACTGGGGCCAACGTCCTGACTTTC. This gives the protein CSARTGANVLTF.

This chain connects TRBV29-1 to TRBJ2-5; 8 bases agree with TRBD2. Germline CDR1 reads SQVTM; CDR2 reads ANQGSEA. J gave up 0 bases and V 7 bases, and 13 bases lay outside the gene matches. The CDR3 runs 16 residues. The CDR3 reads CSAARGGEWNQETQYF. The CDR3 DNA is TGCAGCGCTGCCCGGGGGGGGGAGTGGAACCAAGAGACCCAGTACTTC.

This clonotype was counted between two and nine times. The V and J genes are TRBV19 and TRBJ2-7, with D possibly being TRBD1 (7 bases). CDR1 and CDR2 (germline): LNHDA, SQIVND (reference sequence). V lost 5 bases, J lost 3 bases, and 32 bases lay in between. The CDR3 spans 20 residues. In DNA, the CDR3 is TGTGCCAGTAGTTCGAGACGGAGGGACAGAGAGTCCTGGGGGCTCTACGAGCAGTACTTC. Protein product: CASSSRRRDRESWGLYEQYF.

This clonotype has just a few counts. V usage is TRBV9 and J usage is TRBJ2-1; possibly TRBD1 or TRBD2 for D (6 bases each). The CDR3 consists of 16 residues. Looked up from germline, CDR1 is SGDLS and CDR2 is YYNGEE. Trimming took 3 bases from V and 6 from J, leaving 19 bases between them. CDR3 in amino acids: CASSEEGVLGGNEQFF. CDR3 coding DNA: TGTGCCAGCAGCGAGGAGGGCGTCTTAGGGGGCAATGAGCAGTTCTTC. Full variable domain (outside the CDR3, taken from reference TRBV9 and TRBJ2-1): DSGVTQTPKHLITATGQRVTLRCSPRSGDLSVYWYQQSLDQGLQFLIQYYNGEERAKGNILERFSAQQFPDLHSELNLSSLELGDSALYFCASSEEGVLGGNEQFFGPGTRLTVL.

A few counts support this clonotype. The chain employs TRBV7-6 and TRBJ1-3, with a possible D match to TRBD1 (6 bases). This CDR3 comprises 16 residues. Germline lookup yields CDR1 SGHVS and CDR2 FNYEAQ. Trimming removed 1 base from V and 0 bases from J, with 10 bases in between. The CDR3 reads CASSLGGHNSGNTIYF. CDR3 nucleotides: TGTGCCAGCAGCTTAGGGGGACATAACTCTGGAAACACCATATATTTT.

The chain carries TRBV7-8 and TRBJ2-1; D unclear. CDR3 length: 14 residues. Trimming took 2 bases from V and 5 from J, leaving 10 bases between them. Germline V gene sequence: CDR1 SGHVS, CDR2 FQNEAQ. Here the CDR3 DNA reads TGTGCCAGCAGCTTAAAAGGGTCCGACAATGAGCAGTTCTTC. Protein product: CASSLKGSDNEQFF.

The sample holds a few counts of this clonotype. J is TRBJ2-7 and V is TRBV7-2; the D gene is possibly TRBD2 (6 bases). Germline CDR1 and CDR2: SGHTA and FQGNSA. The V and J ends lost 1 base and 6 bases respectively, with 13 bases between them. The CDR3 is 14 amino acids. CDR3 in amino acids: CASSLGAGSVEQYF. CDR3 nucleotides: TGTGCCAGCAGCTTAGGCGCGGGGAGTGTCGAGCAGTACTTC.

The V gene is TRBV7-8, the J gene TRBJ2-4; 9 nucleotides match TRBD2. V shed 1 base, J shed 6 bases, and the junction held 10 bases outside the gene matches. This CDR3 comprises 17 residues. Germline CDR1 reads SGHVS; CDR2 reads FQNEAQ. The CDR3 coding sequence is TGTGCCAGCAGCTTAGGGATTAGCGGGAGACCACGAAACATTCAGTACTTC. Protein sequence: CASSLGISGRPRNIQYF.

This clonotype was seen repeatedly, ten times or more. This chain joins TRBV27 and TRBJ2-4; D is perhaps TRBD2 (6 bases). Deletions cut 3 bases from V and 7 bases from J, with 25 bases between. In germline, CDR1 is MNHEY, CDR2 SMNVEV (reference sequence). The CDR3 totals 18 residues. This CDR3 is CASSLIGRSRTEGNIQYF. In DNA form, the CDR3 reads TGTGCCAGCAGTTTGATAGGTCGGTCTCGTACGGAGGGGAACATTCAGTACTTC.

This clonotype was recorded a few times. The chain couples TRBV9 to TRBJ2-2, with no clear D. Trimming removed 0 bases at V and 4 bases at J, with 10 bases between. CDR3 size: 15 residues. Germline V gives CDR1 SGDLS, CDR2 YYNGEE. This chain's CDR3 is CASSVALESTGELFF. DNA of the CDR3: TGTGCCAGCAGCGTAGCTCTAGAGAGCACCGGGGAGCTGTTTTTT.